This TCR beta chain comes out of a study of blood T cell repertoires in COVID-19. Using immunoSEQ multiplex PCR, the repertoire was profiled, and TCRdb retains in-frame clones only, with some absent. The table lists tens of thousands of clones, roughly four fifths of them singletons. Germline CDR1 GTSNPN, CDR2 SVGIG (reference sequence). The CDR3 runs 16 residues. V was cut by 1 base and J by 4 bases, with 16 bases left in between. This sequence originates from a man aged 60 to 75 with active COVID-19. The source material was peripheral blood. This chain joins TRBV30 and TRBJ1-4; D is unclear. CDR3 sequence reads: CAWSEKASDFNEKLFF. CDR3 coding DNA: TGTGCCTGGAGTGAGAAAGCTTCGGACTTTAATGAAAAACTGTTTTTT.